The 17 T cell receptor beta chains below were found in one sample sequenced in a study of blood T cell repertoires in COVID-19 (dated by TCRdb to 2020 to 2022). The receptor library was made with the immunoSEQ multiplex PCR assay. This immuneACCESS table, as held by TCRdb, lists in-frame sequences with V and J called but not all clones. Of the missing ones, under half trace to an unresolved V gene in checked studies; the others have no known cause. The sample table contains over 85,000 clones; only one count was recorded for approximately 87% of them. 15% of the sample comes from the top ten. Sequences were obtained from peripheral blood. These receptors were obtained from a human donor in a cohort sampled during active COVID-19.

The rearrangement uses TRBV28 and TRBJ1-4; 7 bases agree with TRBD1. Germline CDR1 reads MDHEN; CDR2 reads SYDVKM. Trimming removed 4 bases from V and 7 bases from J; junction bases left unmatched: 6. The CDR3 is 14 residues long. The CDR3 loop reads CASSWDSLREKLFF. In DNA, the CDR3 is TGTGCCAGCAGTTGGGACAGCCTTCGTGAAAAACTGTTTTTT.

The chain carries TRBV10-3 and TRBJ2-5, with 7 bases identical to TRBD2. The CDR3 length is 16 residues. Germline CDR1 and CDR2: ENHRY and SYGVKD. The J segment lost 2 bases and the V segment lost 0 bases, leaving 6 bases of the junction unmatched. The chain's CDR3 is CAISESKGGGQETQYF. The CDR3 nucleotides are TGTGCCATCAGTGAGTCGAAAGGCGGGGGACAAGAGACCCAGTACTTC.

The CDR3 sequence: CASSSGGAAFF. The CDR3 coding sequence is TGTGCCAGCAGTAGCGGGGGTGCTGCTTTCTTT. This chain uses TRBV6-5 with TRBJ1-1; perhaps TRBD1 as D (5 bases). Germline CDR1 MNHEY, CDR2 SVGAGI. The CDR3 loop spans 11 amino acids. V was trimmed by 5 bases and J by 11 bases, leaving 12 bases between them.

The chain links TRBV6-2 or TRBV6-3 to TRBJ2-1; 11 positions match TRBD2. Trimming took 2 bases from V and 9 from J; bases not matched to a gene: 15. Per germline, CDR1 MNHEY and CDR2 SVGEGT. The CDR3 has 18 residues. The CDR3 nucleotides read TGTGCCAGCAGTTACACCCTCGGTTTTAGCGGGGGGGCGGGTGAGCAGTTCTTC. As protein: CASSYTLGFSGGAGEQFF.

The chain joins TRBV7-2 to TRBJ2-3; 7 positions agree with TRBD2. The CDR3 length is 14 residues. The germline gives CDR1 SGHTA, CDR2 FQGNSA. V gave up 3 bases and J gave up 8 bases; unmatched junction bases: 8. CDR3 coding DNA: TGTGCCAGCAGCTTTAAAGGGAGCGGGGCTACGCAGTATTTT. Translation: CASSFKGSGATQYF.

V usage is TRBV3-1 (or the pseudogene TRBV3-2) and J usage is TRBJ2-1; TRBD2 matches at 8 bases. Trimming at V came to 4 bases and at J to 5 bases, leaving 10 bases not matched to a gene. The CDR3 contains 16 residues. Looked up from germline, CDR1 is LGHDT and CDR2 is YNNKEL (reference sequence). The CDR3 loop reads CASSPRTGGAHNEQFF. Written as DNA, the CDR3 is TGTGCCAGCAGCCCCCGGACGGGGGGGGCTCACAATGAGCAGTTCTTC.

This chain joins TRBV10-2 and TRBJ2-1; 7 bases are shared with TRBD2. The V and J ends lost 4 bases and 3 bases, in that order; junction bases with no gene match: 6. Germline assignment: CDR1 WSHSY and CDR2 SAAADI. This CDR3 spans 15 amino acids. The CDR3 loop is CASSVAREIYNEQFF. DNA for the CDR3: TGCGCCAGCAGTGTGGCGCGGGAGATCTACAATGAGCAGTTCTTC.

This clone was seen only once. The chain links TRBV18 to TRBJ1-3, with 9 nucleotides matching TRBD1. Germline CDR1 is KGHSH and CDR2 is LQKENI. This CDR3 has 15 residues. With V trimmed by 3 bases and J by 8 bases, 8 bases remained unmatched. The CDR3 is CASSPRDRVGDTIYF. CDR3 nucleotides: TGTGCCAGCTCACCGCGGGACAGGGTAGGAGACACCATATATTTT. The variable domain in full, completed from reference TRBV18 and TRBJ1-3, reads NAGVMQNPRHLVRRRGQEARLRCSPMKGHSHVYWYRQLPEEGLKFMVYLQKENIIDESGMPKERFSAEFPKEGPSILRIQQVVRGDSAAYFCASSPRDRVGDTIYFGEGSWLTVV.

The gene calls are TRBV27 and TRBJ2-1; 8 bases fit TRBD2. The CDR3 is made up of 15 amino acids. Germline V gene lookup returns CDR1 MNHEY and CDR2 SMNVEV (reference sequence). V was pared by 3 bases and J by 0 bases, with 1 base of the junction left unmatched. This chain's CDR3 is CASSFSGSSYNEQFF. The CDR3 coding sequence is TGTGCCAGCAGTTTCAGCGGGAGCTCCTACAATGAGCAGTTCTTC.

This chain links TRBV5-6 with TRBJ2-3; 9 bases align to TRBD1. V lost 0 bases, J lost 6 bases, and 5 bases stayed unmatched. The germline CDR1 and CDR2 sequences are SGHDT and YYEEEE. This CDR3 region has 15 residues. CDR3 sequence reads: CASSLEGTGYDTQYF. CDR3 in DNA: TGTGCCAGCAGCTTGGAGGGGACAGGGTACGATACGCAGTATTTT.

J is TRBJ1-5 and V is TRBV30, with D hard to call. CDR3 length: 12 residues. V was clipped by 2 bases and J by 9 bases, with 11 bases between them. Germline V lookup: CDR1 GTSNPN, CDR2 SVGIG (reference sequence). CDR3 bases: TGTGCCTGGAGTCGAGGACTCGGGCCCCAGCATTTT. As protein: CAWSRGLGPQHF. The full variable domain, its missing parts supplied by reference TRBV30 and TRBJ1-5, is SQTIHQWPATLVQPVGSPLSLECTVEGTSNPNLYWYRQAAGRGLQLLFYSVGIGQISSEVPQNLSASRPQDRQFILSSKKLLLSDSGFYLCAWSRGLGPQHFGDGTRLSIL.

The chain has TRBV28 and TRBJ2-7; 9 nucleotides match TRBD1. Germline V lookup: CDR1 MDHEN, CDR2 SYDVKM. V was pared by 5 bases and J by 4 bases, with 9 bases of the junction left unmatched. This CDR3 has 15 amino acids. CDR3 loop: CASSAFPGQGYEQYF. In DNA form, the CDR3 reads TGTGCCAGCAGTGCGTTCCCGGGACAGGGTTACGAGCAGTACTTC.

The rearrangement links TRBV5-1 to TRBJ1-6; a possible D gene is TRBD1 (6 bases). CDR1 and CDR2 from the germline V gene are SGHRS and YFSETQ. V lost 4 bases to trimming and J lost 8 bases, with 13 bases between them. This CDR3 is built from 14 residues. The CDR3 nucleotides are TGCGCCAGCAGCGGAACAGGGTCGGATTCACCCCTCCACTTT. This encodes CASSGTGSDSPLHF.

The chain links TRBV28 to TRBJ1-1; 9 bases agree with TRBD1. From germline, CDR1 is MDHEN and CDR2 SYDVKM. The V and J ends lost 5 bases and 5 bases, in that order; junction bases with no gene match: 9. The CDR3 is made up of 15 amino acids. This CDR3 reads CASSTPGTGSTEAFF. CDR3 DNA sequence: TGTGCCAGCAGTACGCCCGGGACAGGGTCTACTGAAGCTTTCTTT.

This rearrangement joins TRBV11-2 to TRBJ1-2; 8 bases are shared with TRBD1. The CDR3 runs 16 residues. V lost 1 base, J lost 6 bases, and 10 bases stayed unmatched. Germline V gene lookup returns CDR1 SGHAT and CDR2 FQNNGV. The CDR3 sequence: CASSLAYRGDSDGYTF. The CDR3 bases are TGTGCCAGCAGCTTAGCCTACAGGGGGGATTCGGATGGCTACACCTTC. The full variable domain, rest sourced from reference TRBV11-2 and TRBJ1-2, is EAGVAQSPRYKIIEKRQSVAFWCNPISGHATLYWYQQILGQGPKLLIQFQNNGVVDDSQLPKDRFSAERLKGVDSTLKIQPAKLEDSAVYLCASSLAYRGDSDGYTFGSGTRLTVV.

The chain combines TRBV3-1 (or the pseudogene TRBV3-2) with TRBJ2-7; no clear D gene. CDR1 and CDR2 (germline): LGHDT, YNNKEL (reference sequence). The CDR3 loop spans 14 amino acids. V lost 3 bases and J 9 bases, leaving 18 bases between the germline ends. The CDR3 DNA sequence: TGTGCCAGCAGCCACTCCTGGGCGACAAGTGGGCAGTACTTC. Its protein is CASSHSWATSGQYF.

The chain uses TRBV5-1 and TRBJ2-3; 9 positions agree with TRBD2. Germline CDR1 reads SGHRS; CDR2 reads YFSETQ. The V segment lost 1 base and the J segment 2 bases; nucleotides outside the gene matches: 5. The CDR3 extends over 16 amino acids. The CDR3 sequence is CASSLRASGNTDTQYF. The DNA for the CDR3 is TGCGCCAGCAGCTTGAGGGCTAGCGGGAACACAGATACGCAGTATTTT.